This T cell receptor beta chain was recovered during a study of T cells after yellow fever vaccination. Study in general: With SMART-Seq v4 Ultra Low Input, the fractions containing low cell numbers were prepared. General study points: Reappearing after the booster were most of the clones from primary vaccination (roughly 95% CD4, approximately 89% CD8). Compared with primary, the secondary response was weaker and peaked at day 5, not 15.

V trimming: 6 bases; J trimming: 5 bases; junction bases outside the gene matches: 1. Per germline, CDR1 MNHEY and CDR2 SMNVEV (reference sequence). The CDR3 runs to 13 residues. In making TCR cDNA, 5'RACE template switching added a universal primer site and UMIs to it. TCRdb re-called the 5' RACE reads with MiXCR, one entry per CDR3 protein. Found here are hundreds of thousands of distinct CDR3 sequences, 7.5% to 9.5% of them singletons; the top ten hold around 3.5%. This clonotype has ten or more counts. Its antigen is not identified. This material consisted of CD4+ T cells sorted from PBMCs, taken 5 days after the yellow fever booster vaccination. The V call is TRBV27, the J call TRBJ2-7; 13 nucleotides agree with TRBD2. This receptor was identified in a man between 18 and 35 years old who received the YFV17D yellow fever vaccine. The CDR3 nucleotides read TGTGCCAGCAGCGGGACTAGCGGGGACGAGCAGTACTTC. Encoded protein: CASSGTSGDEQYF.